The 32 T cell receptor beta chains below all came from one sample that was sequenced in a study of blood T cell repertoires in COVID-19. Generated by immunoSEQ multiplex PCR, the TCRdb table keeps only in-frame clones and is missing some. The sample carries approximately 100,000 clones, nearly 90% recorded once. The sequenced sample was peripheral blood. All receptors derive from a man aged 50 or older in a cohort sampled during active COVID-19.

The rearrangement uses TRBV24-1 and TRBJ2-2, with 7 bases matching TRBD1. This CDR3 has 13 amino acids. Germline loops: CDR1 KGHDR, CDR2 SFDVKD. With 7 bases clipped from V and 5 bases from J, the junction kept 3 bases outside the gene matches. The CDR3 region has the DNA TGTGCCACCAGGTCAGGGGGAACCGGGGAGCTGTTTTTT. Its protein product is CATRSGGTGELFF.

The rearrangement uses TRBV11-2 and TRBJ1-2, with D possibly matching TRBD1 (5 bases). This CDR3 has 15 residues. Looked up from germline, CDR1 is SGHAT and CDR2 is FQNNGV. Deletions cut 4 bases from V and 8 bases from J, with 20 bases between. The CDR3 is CASSSRTRRKSGYTF. In DNA, the CDR3 is TGTGCCAGCAGCTCCAGGACAAGGAGAAAAAGCGGCTACACCTTC.

The chain has TRBV6-5 and TRBJ2-7, with D possibly TRBD1 on 6 matching bases. Germline V gene sequence: CDR1 MNHEY, CDR2 SVGAGI. V lost 6 bases and J 0 bases, leaving 9 bases between the germline ends. This CDR3 has 13 amino acids. For the CDR3, the DNA is TGTGCCAGCAGCGACAGGATCTCCTACGAGCAGTACGTC. It codes for CASSDRISYEQYV.

The chain carries TRBV7-9 and TRBJ2-6; 8 bases match TRBD1. Germline-derived CDR1 and CDR2 are SEHNR and FQNEAQ (reference sequence). V lost 0 bases to trimming and J lost 4 bases; unmatched junction nucleotides: 8. The CDR3 consists of 18 residues. The CDR3 nucleotides are TGTGCCAGCAGCTTAGCCGGACAGGGCGTCCCCGGGGCCAACGTCCTGACTTTC. Translation: CASSLAGQGVPGANVLTF. Complete variable domain (other parts from reference TRBV7-9 and TRBJ2-6): DTGVSQNPRHKITKRGQNVTFRCDPISEHNRLYWYRQTLGQGPEFLTYFQNEAQLEKSRLLSDRFSAERPKGSFSTLEIQRTEQGDSAMYLCASSLAGQGVPGANVLTFGAGSRLTVL.

J is TRBJ1-3 and V is TRBV5-1; TRBD1 might be the D (5 bases). This CDR3 has 15 amino acids. V lost 4 bases to trimming and J lost 0 bases, with 11 bases between them. CDR1 SGHRS and CDR2 YFSETQ come from the germline V gene. This chain's CDR3 is CASSTSGDSGNTIYF. CDR3 sequence (DNA): TGCGCCAGCAGCACCTCGGGGGACTCTGGAAACACCATATATTTT.

The rearrangement uses TRBV20-1 and TRBJ2-2; the D is unclear. Trimming removed 3 bases at V and 3 bases at J, with 14 bases between. Germline CDR1 is DFQATT and CDR2 is SNEGSKA (reference sequence). The CDR3 runs to 15 residues. CDR3: CSASGVQVHTGELFF. The CDR3 DNA sequence: TGCAGTGCTAGTGGGGTCCAGGTTCACACCGGGGAGCTGTTTTTT.

The chain carries TRBV4-1 and TRBJ1-1, with D maybe TRBD1 (5 bases). CDR1 and CDR2 from the germline V gene are MGHRA and YSYEKL. Trimming cost V 6 bases and J 2 bases, with 10 bases left between them. The CDR3 length is 13 residues. CDR3 nucleotides: TGCGCCAGCAGGACCAGGGATAACACTGAAGCTTTCTTT. This gives the protein CASRTRDNTEAFF.

The chain links TRBV4-3 to TRBJ1-1; D gene unclear. CDR3 length: 13 residues. V shed 1 base and J shed 3 bases, with 6 bases lying between them. The germline V gene has CDR1 LGHNA and CDR2 YSLEER. This chain's CDR3 is CASSQVRDTEAFF. CDR3 nucleotides: TGCGCCAGCAGCCAAGTTCGGGACACTGAAGCTTTCTTT.

This clone is a singleton in its sample. The chain joins TRBV2 to TRBJ1-1; 8 positions agree with TRBD1. V trimming: 6 bases; J trimming: 3 bases; junction bases outside the gene matches: 6. Germline V CDR1 and CDR2: SNHLY, FYNNEI. The CDR3 consists of 14 residues. CDR3 sequence reads: CASRAQGADTEAFF. CDR3 DNA sequence: TGTGCCAGCAGAGCCCAGGGGGCAGACACTGAAGCTTTCTTT.

The rearrangement uses TRBV25-1 and TRBJ2-6; perhaps TRBD1 as D (6 bases). This CDR3 is built from 15 residues. V lost 6 bases to trimming and J lost 4 bases, with 13 bases between them. Looked up from germline, CDR1 is MGHDK and CDR2 is SYGVNS. CDR3 sequence (DNA): TGTGCCAGCAGGCTCCAGGGGACCGGGGCCAACGTCCTGACTTTC. It encodes CASRLQGTGANVLTF.

This clone was seen just once. CDR3 in DNA: TGTGCCAGCAGTTTTTCCGCGGGGGCCCGGGACTCCTACAATGAGCAGTTCTTC. Translating it yields CASSFSAGARDSYNEQFF. This chain connects TRBV27 to TRBJ2-1; D is possibly TRBD2 (7 bases). V lost 3 bases to trimming and J lost 0 bases, with 18 bases between them. This CDR3 contains 18 residues. The germline gives CDR1 MNHEY, CDR2 SMNVEV (reference sequence).

The chain has TRBV6-1 and TRBJ1-3; D is perhaps TRBD1 (6 bases). Between the trimmed V and J ends, which lost 1 base and 7 bases, there was a span of 14 bases. CDR1 and CDR2 (germline): MNHNS, SASEGT. This CDR3 is built from 15 residues. The CDR3 loop is CASSEGGGRGNTIYF. CDR3 nucleotide sequence: TGTGCCAGCAGTGAAGGGGGTGGAAGGGGGAACACCATATATTTT.

This clone was observed a handful of times. The CDR3 loop is CASSDRGRNSPLHF. The CDR3 bases are TGTGCCAGCAGCGACAGGGGGCGAAATTCACCCCTCCACTTT. V and J are TRBV6-5 and TRBJ1-6; 10 nucleotides align to TRBD1. V lost 6 bases and J lost 7; bases outside the gene matches: 3. Germline-derived CDR1 and CDR2 are MNHEY and SVGAGI. The CDR3 runs to 14 residues.

The rearrangement joins TRBV7-9 to TRBJ1-2; tentatively, D is TRBD1 (6 bases). Trimming cost V 3 bases and J 14 bases, with 31 bases left between them. The CDR3 totals 17 residues. CDR1 and CDR2 (germline): SEHNR, FQNEAQ (reference sequence). In DNA form, the CDR3 reads TGTGCCAGCAGCTTTGCCGGACAGAAACGCCTAAAATCGGCTACGACCTTC. It translates to CASSFAGQKRLKSATTF.

This chain connects TRBV3-1 (or the pseudogene TRBV3-2) to TRBJ2-1; 9 nucleotides agree with TRBD2. The CDR3 extends over 17 amino acids. Losses at the gene ends were 5 bases for V and 0 bases for J; bases not matched to a gene: 8. Germline lookup yields CDR1 LGHDT and CDR2 YNNKEL (reference sequence). The CDR3 loop is CASSSRSTSGSYNEQFF. CDR3 coding DNA: TGTGCCAGCAGCTCACGGTCGACTAGCGGCTCCTACAATGAGCAGTTCTTC.

This chain uses TRBV7-2 with TRBJ2-1; TRBD1 is a possible D gene (6 bases). CDR1 and CDR2 (germline): SGHTA, FQGNSA. V was clipped by 2 bases and J by 7 bases, with 15 bases between them. The CDR3 has 15 residues. Here the CDR3 DNA reads TGTGCCAGCAGCTTACTGGGGCAGGGGCGGAATGAGCAGTTCTTC. It translates to CASSLLGQGRNEQFF.

The chain has TRBV5-1 and TRBJ2-5; tentative D call: TRBD2 (5 bases). The germline CDR1 and CDR2 sequences are SGHRS and YFSETQ. This CDR3 has 16 residues. V was clipped by 5 bases and J by 2 bases, with 19 bases between them. CDR3 coding DNA: TGCGCCAGCAGTGGCGGGCAGGCCCCGACTCAAGAGACCCAGTACTTC. The encoded protein is CASSGGQAPTQETQYF.

On this clone: The sample carries other DNA sequences with the same CDR3. The chain is built from TRBV7-3 and TRBJ2-5; TRBD2 aligns across 7 bases. CDR1 is SGHTA and CDR2 is FQGTGA in the germline V gene. V shed 2 bases and J 1 base; nucleotides not matched to a gene: 4. This CDR3 is 15 amino acids long. The CDR3 protein is CASSLGGGFQETQYF. As DNA, the CDR3 is TGTGCCAGCAGCTTAGGCGGGGGATTCCAAGAGACCCAGTACTTC.

This chain links TRBV10-1 with TRBJ2-2, with 8 nucleotides matching TRBD2. V trimming: 2 bases; J trimming: 5 bases; junction bases outside the gene matches: 4. Germline V gene lookup returns CDR1 WNHNN and CDR2 SYGVQD (reference sequence). This CDR3 spans 15 amino acids. The CDR3 nucleotides read TGCGCCAGCAGTGAGCGGGGGGGCCCTACCGGGGAGCTGTTTTTT. This codes for CASSERGGPTGELFF.

This clone was recorded a few times. V and J are TRBV5-6 and TRBJ2-3; D is perhaps TRBD1 (6 bases). Trimming stripped 4 bases from V and 2 bases from J, with 14 bases between. This CDR3 spans 15 amino acids. The germline V gene encodes CDR1 SGHDT and CDR2 YYEEEE. CDR3 protein: CASSTVRDITDTQYF. The CDR3 DNA sequence: TGTGCCAGCAGCACAGTCCGGGACATCACAGATACGCAGTATTTT.

Regarding this clone: This same CDR3 is encoded by further DNA sequences in the sample. The V gene is TRBV28, the J gene TRBJ1-5; the D gene is possibly TRBD1 (5 bases). V was cut by 6 bases and J by 1 base, with 10 bases left in between. The CDR3 totals 14 residues. The germline gives CDR1 MDHEN, CDR2 SYDVKM. For the CDR3, the DNA is TGTGCCAGCAGCCCCGGGGGGAGCAATCAGCCCCAGCATTTT. This translates into CASSPGGSNQPQHF.

Comment on this clone: An end of the junction does not agree with germline; a read error may underlie this. The CDR3 region has the DNA TGTGCTAGCAGCCCCCGGTGGGGGGAGGGCGAGACCCAGTACTTC. Amino acid sequence: CASSPRWGEGETQYF. The chain recombines TRBV7-7 with TRBJ2-5; 7 nucleotides line up with TRBD2. Germline CDR1 is SSHAT and CDR2 is FNYEAQ (reference sequence). The CDR3 totals 15 residues.

This sequence joins TRBV6-1 and TRBJ1-5; a possible D gene is TRBD1 (5 bases). This CDR3 has 12 amino acids. The germline V gene has CDR1 MNHNS and CDR2 SASEGT. V was trimmed by 3 bases and J by 6 bases, leaving 6 bases between them. In DNA, the CDR3 is TGTGCCAGCAGTGACAGGGTTCAGCCCCAGCATTTT. This translates into CASSDRVQPQHF.

The V call is TRBV2, the J call TRBJ2-5, with 12 bases identical to TRBD2. The CDR3 contains 17 residues. Trimming took 7 bases from V and 5 from J; bases not matched to a gene: 14. Germline V gives CDR1 SNHLY, CDR2 FYNNEI. The CDR3 loop is CASKGMTSGGSVETQYF. CDR3 nucleotide sequence: TGTGCCAGCAAAGGGATGACTAGCGGGGGAAGTGTGGAGACCCAGTACTTC.

This chain's CDR3 is CASSTDRGHNSPLHF. CDR3 bases: TGTGCCAGCAGTACCGACAGGGGACATAATTCACCCCTCCACTTT. V usage is TRBV6-5 and J usage is TRBJ1-6; 8 bases are shared with TRBD1. Germline lookup yields CDR1 MNHEY and CDR2 SVGAGI. The trim removed 5 bases at V and 5 bases at J, leaving 5 bases unmatched. The CDR3 has 15 amino acids.

The chain employs TRBV2 and TRBJ2-1; TRBD1 agrees at 11 bases. V gave up 6 bases and J gave up 5 bases; unmatched junction bases: 6. The CDR3 is made up of 15 amino acids. CDR1 is SNHLY, CDR2 FYNNEI, per germline. The CDR3 loop is CASSAGQGAHNEQFF. Here the CDR3 DNA reads TGTGCCAGCAGCGCCGGACAGGGGGCCCACAATGAGCAGTTCTTC.

This clone has just a few counts. The gene calls are TRBV4-2 and TRBJ1-4, with 7 bases fitting TRBD1. CDR3 length: 14 amino acids. The germline V gene has CDR1 LGHNA and CDR2 YNFKEQ. The J segment lost 5 bases and the V segment lost 6 bases, leaving 6 bases of the junction unmatched. The CDR3 loop is CASRKGTENEKLFF. CDR3 bases: TGTGCCAGCAGGAAGGGGACAGAGAATGAAAAACTGTTTTTT.

V usage is TRBV7-2 and J usage is TRBJ2-2; 7 bases align to TRBD2. The germline V gene encodes CDR1 SGHTA and CDR2 FQGNSA. The CDR3 is 14 residues long. V shed 5 bases and J 4 bases; nucleotides not matched to a gene: 4. CDR3 in amino acids: CASSPGGSTGELFF. CDR3 DNA: TGTGCCAGCAGCCCCGGGGGGAGCACCGGGGAGCTGTTTTTT.

This rearrangement joins TRBV7-9 to TRBJ1-1; the D gene is possibly TRBD1 (5 bases). Germline V gene lookup returns CDR1 SEHNR and CDR2 FQNEAQ (reference sequence). The V gene lost 6 bases and the J gene lost 1 base, with 12 bases spanning the gap. The CDR3 spans 14 residues. CDR3 sequence reads: CASSRGEGNTEAFF. The CDR3 DNA sequence: TGTGCCAGCAGTCGAGGGGAGGGGAACACTGAAGCTTTCTTT. Full variable domain (missing parts from reference TRBV7-9 and TRBJ1-1): DTGVSQNPRHKITKRGQNVTFRCDPISEHNRLYWYRQTLGQGPEFLTYFQNEAQLEKSRLLSDRFSAERPKGSFSTLEIQRTEQGDSAMYLCASSRGEGNTEAFFGQGTRLTVV.

The chain couples TRBV4-1 to TRBJ2-1; 10 bases are a match to TRBD1. Looked up from germline, CDR1 is MGHRA and CDR2 is YSYEKL. J lost 2 bases, V lost 3 bases, and 13 bases had no gene match. The CDR3 extends over 19 amino acids. CDR3 residues: CASSQEGTSGTGAYNEQFF. CDR3 coding DNA: TGCGCCAGCAGCCAGGAAGGGACCTCCGGGACAGGGGCCTACAATGAGCAGTTCTTC.

With regard to this clone: Other DNA sequences within the sample encode an identical CDR3. The V call is TRBV9, the J call TRBJ2-3; D remains unclear. Germline V gene lookup returns CDR1 SGDLS and CDR2 YYNGEE. The V end lost 2 bases, the J end lost 4 bases, and 5 bases lay between the germline ends. The CDR3 covers 12 residues. The CDR3: CASSVLADTQYF. CDR3 nucleotides: TGTGCCAGCAGCGTCCTAGCAGATACGCAGTATTTT.

The genes are TRBV27 and TRBJ1-6; 9 nucleotides match TRBD1. V gave up 7 bases and J gave up 8 bases; unmatched junction bases: 6. This CDR3 has 14 residues. Germline V gives CDR1 MNHEY, CDR2 SMNVEV (reference sequence). CDR3 protein: CASTRDRVYSPLHF. Written as DNA, the CDR3 is TGTGCCAGCACACGGGACAGGGTGTATTCACCCCTCCACTTT.